Listed below are T cell receptor beta chains from one sample, sequenced in a study of blood T cell repertoires in COVID-19. Sequencing used immunoSEQ multiplex PCR; TCRdb keeps in-frame clones, though not all of them. Of around 180,000 clones listed, roughly 80% are singletons. Sequenced sample: peripheral blood. These receptors were collected from a woman aged 25 to 45 with acute or convalescent COVID-19. CDR3s include the opening cysteine and the closing phenylalanine or tryptophan. The D gene is left open where the match is weak. Size is stated for part of the rows, as once, few or many counts, or as a class when the clone is expanded.

18 | TRBJ1-3 | NA | NA | TRBV4-1 | TGCGCCAGCAGCCAAGATGGGCGAAGATCCCCTCTTGGAAACACCATATATTTT | CASSQDGRRSPLGNTIYF
15 | TRBJ1-2 | NA | TRBD1 | TRBV27 | TGTGCCAGCAGTCCAGTACAGGGGGCGATGGATGGCTACACCTTC | CASSPVQGAMDGYTF
13 | TRBJ1-1 | NA | NA | TRBV6-5 | TGTGCCAGCAATATTGATACAGGTGCTGAAGCTTTCTTT | CASNIDTGAEAFF
15 | TRBJ1-1 | NA | NA | TRBV14 | TGTGCCAGCAGCCAAGTTAGAGGGGGGGGCACTGAAGCTTTCTTT | CASSQVRGGGTEAFF
17 | TRBJ2-2 | NA | TRBD2 | TRBV2 | TGTGCCATTATAAAGACTAGCGGGTTGTCCCCAACCGGGGAGCTGTTTTTT | CAIIKTSGLSPTGELFF
14 | TRBJ2-7 | NA | NA | TRBV10-3 | TGTGCCATCAGTGGACGACAGGCGTCCTACGAGCAGTACTTC | CAISGRQASYEQYF
14 | TRBJ2-4 | NA | NA | TRBV9 | TGTGCCAGCAGCGTAGACTCAACCAAAAACATTCAGTACTTC | CASSVDSTKNIQYF
14 | TRBJ2-5 | NA | TRBD2 | TRBV28 | TGTGCCAGCAGTTTCCTAGCGGGGGAGGAGACCCAGTACTTC | CASSFLAGEETQYF
15 | TRBJ2-1 | few | TRBD2 | TRBV5-4 | TGTGCCAGCAGCCGAGCGGGGGCCCCCTACAATGAGCAGTTCTTC | CASSRAGAPYNEQFF
15 | TRBJ1-4 | few | NA | TRBV28 | TGTGCCAGCAGTTCACTTTATACCCAAAATGAAAAACTGTTTTTT | CASSSLYTQNEKLFF
15 | TRBJ1-4 | NA | NA | TRBV7-2 | TGTGCCAGCAGCTTAGTGGGGGCCTCCGGGGAAAAACTGTTTTTT | CASSLVGASGEKLFF
15 | TRBJ2-1 | NA | TRBD2 | TRBV11-2 | TGTGCCAGCAGCTTTGAGCGGGGGCTTTTTGATGAGCAGTTCTTC | CASSFERGLFDEQFF
14 | TRBJ1-2 | NA | NA | TRBV6-5 | TGTGCCAGCAGCGCCGGTCAGGCCCCCTATGGCTACACCTTC | CASSAGQAPYGYTF
13 | TRBJ1-2 | NA | TRBD1 | TRBV30 | TGTGCCTCGAGGGGCACAGGGGGAGGGGGCTACACCTTC | CASRGTGGGGYTF
14 | TRBJ1-5 | few | NA | TRBV5-5 | TGTGCCAGCAGCTTGGGCAGTTTCAATCAGCCCCAGCATTTT | CASSLGSFNQPQHF
16 | TRBJ1-3 | NA | NA | TRBV4-1 | TGCGCCAGCAGCCCAAGCGTACAGGGCGCTGGAAACACCATATATTTT | CASSPSVQGAGNTIYF
16 | TRBJ2-3 | few | TRBD2 | TRBV5-1 | TGCGCCAGCAGCTTGGATAGCGGGGGGCCTACGGATACGCAGTATTTT | CASSLDSGGPTDTQYF
14 | TRBJ2-6 | NA | NA | TRBV25-1 | TGTGCCAGCAGAGAAGAGACTGGGGCCAACGTCCTGACTTTC | CASREETGANVLTF
14 | TRBJ1-1 | NA | TRBD1 | TRBV15 | TGTGCCACCAGCAGGGACAGGGGATCGGCTGAAGCTTTCTTT | CATSRDRGSAEAFF
17 | TRBJ2-7 | NA | TRBD1 | TRBV28 | TGTGCCAGCAGTCGACCACCACAGGGGGCTAGGTTCTACGAGCAGTACTTC | CASSRPPQGARFYEQYF
15 | TRBJ1-2 | NA | TRBD1 | TRBV4-2 | TGTGCCAGCAGCCACACGACAGGGTCTATGTATGGCTACACCTTC | CASSHTTGSMYGYTF
13 | TRBJ1-1 | NA | TRBD1 | TRBV5-1 | TGCGCCAGCAGCTTGGGACAGGGGGCTGAAGCTTTCTTT | CASSLGQGAEAFF
14 | TRBJ1-2 | NA | TRBD1 | TRBV4-3 | TGCGCCAGCAGCCAGAGGAGGGGGCCCTATGGCTACACCTTC | CASSQRRGPYGYTF
11 | TRBJ2-3 | once | NA | TRBV7-8 | TGTGCCAGCAGCCCCCGAGATACGCAGTATTTT | CASSPRDTQYF
14 | TRBJ2-7 | NA | TRBD1 | TRBV15 | TGTGCCACCAGCAACCCGGGACAGGGCTACGAGCAGTACTTC | CATSNPGQGYEQYF
15 | TRBJ2-5 | NA | NA | TRBV6-5 | TGTGCCAGCAGTTACTCGGGACATGCCCAAGAGACCCAGTACTTC | CASSYSGHAQETQYF
12 | TRBJ1-3 | NA | NA | TRBV10-2 | TGCGCCAGCAGTGACGGTGGAAACACCATATATTTT | CASSDGGNTIYF
13 | TRBJ1-1 | NA | TRBD1 | TRBV7-9 | TGTGCCAGCAGCTTTCAGGGACAGGGTCAAGCTTTCTTT | CASSFQGQGQAFF
14 | TRBJ1-3 | NA | TRBD1 | TRBV5-4 | TGTGCCAGCAGCACGACAGGGGGTGGAAACACCATATATTTT | CASSTTGGGNTIYF
14 | TRBJ2-1 | NA | TRBD2 | TRBV30 | TGTGCCTGGAGTGATGTCGGGGGGGGCAATGAGCAGTTCTTC | CAWSDVGGGNEQFF
13 | TRBJ1-2 | NA | NA | TRBV6-1 | TGTGCCAGCAGTGAAGGGACAATCTATGGCTACACCTTC | CASSEGTIYGYTF
16 | TRBJ1-2 | NA | NA | TRBV7-3 | TGTGCCAGTTCCAACGACGAATCACAGGGTTGGTACGGCTACACCTTC | CASSNDESQGWYGYTF
16 | TRBJ1-6 | NA | TRBD1 | TRBV19 | TGTGCCAGTAGTTCAAACCGGGACAGGGTCGTCTCACCCCTCCACTTT | CASSSNRDRVVSPLHF
16 | TRBJ2-4 | few | NA | TRBV6-1 | TGTGCCAGCAGTGAATTGAGTAGAGGAGCCAAAAACATTCAGTACTTC | CASSELSRGAKNIQYF
14 | TRBJ2-2 | NA | NA | TRBV9 | TGTGCCAGCAGCGTAGAGGGGTCCGCCGGGGAGCTGTTTTTT | CASSVEGSAGELFF
16 | TRBJ1-2 | NA | NA | TRBV7-3 | TGTGCCAGCAGCTTAAGTTCGGGGGGGCCGAGCTATGGCTACACCTTC | CASSLSSGGPSYGYTF
13 | TRBJ1-2 | NA | TRBD1 | TRBV5-1 | TGCGCCAGCAGCACCGGGACAGTTTATGGCTACACCTTC | CASSTGTVYGYTF
15 | TRBJ2-1 | NA | TRBD2 | TRBV6-2/TRBV6-3 | TGTGCCAGCAGTTACGGACTAGCATCCTACAATGAGCAGTTCTTC | CASSYGLASYNEQFF
14 | TRBJ1-2 | once | NA | TRBV6-2/TRBV6-3 | TGTGCCAGCAGTTACGTGAGAGCTAACTATGGCTACACCTTC | CASSYVRANYGYTF
17 | TRBJ2-7 | NA | NA | TRBV7-2 | TGTGCCAGCAGCCTCCGAGGGCGGGACTCACCATCCTACGAGCAGTACTTC | CASSLRGRDSPSYEQYF
16 | TRBJ2-3 | NA | NA | TRBV19 | TGTGCCAGTAGTCCGCCCCGGGGAAACGGCACAGATACGCAGTATTTT | CASSPPRGNGTDTQYF
16 | TRBJ1-6 | NA | NA | TRBV19 | TGTGCCAGTAGTGGAGACAGTGACTCCTATAATTCACCCCTCCACTTT | CASSGDSDSYNSPLHF
14 | TRBJ1-2 | few | TRBD1 | TRBV4-1 | TGCGCCAGCAGCCAGGTCGGGACAGGTTATGGCTACACCTTC | CASSQVGTGYGYTF
15 | TRBJ2-2 | NA | TRBD2 | TRBV7-6 | TGTGCCAGCAGCTTCGGGGGGACCTACACCGGGGAGCTGTTTTTT | CASSFGGTYTGELFF
14 | TRBJ1-5 | NA | TRBD1 | TRBV7-2 | TGTGCCAGCAGCCCAGGGGGCTTCAATCAGCCCCAGCATTTT | CASSPGGFNQPQHF